The clone carrying this T cell receptor beta chain has a single count. Germline V gives CDR1 MNHEY, CDR2 SMNVEV (reference sequence). The CDR3 totals 18 residues. V shed 7 bases and J shed 7 bases, with 29 bases lying between them. Per the authors' pipeline: Reference gene primers were amplified, and this amplification served to estimate nucleated cell counts. The data were produced by immunoSEQ multiplex PCR, yet TCRdb's version contains in-frame clones alone and is incomplete. For V, J and clone size, that table is used; D and trimming come from the DNA. The sample includes some 300,000 clones, nearly 90% of them seen just once. The sample comes from a study of blood T cell repertoires in COVID-19.

This TCR came from a woman aged 50 to 65 who had been exposed to COVID-19. The sample was PBMCs or T cells enriched from blood (not recorded which). The chain combines TRBV27 with TRBJ1-5, with D perhaps matching TRBD1 (6 bases). DNA of the CDR3: TGTGCCAGCATCCTCAAGGAGGGGGGGCAGGAAGTAGACCAGCCCCAGCATTTT. This sequence encodes CASILKEGGQEVDQPQHF.